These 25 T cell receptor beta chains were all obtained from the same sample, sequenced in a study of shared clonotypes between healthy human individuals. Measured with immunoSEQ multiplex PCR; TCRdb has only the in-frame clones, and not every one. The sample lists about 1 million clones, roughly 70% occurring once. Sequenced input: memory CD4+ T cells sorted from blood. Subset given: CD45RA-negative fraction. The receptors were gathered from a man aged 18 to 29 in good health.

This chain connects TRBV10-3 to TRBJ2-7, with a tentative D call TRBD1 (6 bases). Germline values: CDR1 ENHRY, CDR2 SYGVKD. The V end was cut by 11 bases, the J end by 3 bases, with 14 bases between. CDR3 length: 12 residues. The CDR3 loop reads CAPEEGDYEQYF. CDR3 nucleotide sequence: TGTGCCCCCGAAGAGGGGGACTACGAGCAGTACTTC.

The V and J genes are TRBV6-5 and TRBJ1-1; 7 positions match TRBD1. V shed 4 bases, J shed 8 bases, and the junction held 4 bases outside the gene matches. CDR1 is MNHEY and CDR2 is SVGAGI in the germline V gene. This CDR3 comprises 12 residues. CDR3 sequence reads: CASSSVDREAFF. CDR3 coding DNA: TGTGCCAGCAGTTCCGTGGACAGGGAAGCTTTCTTT.

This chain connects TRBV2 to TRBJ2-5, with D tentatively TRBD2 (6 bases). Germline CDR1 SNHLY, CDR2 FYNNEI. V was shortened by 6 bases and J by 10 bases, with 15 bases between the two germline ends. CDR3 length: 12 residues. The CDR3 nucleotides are TGTGCCAGCAGCGGATTTACGACTAGCCAGTACTTC. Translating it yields CASSGFTTSQYF. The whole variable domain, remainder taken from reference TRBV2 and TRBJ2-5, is EPEVTQTPSHQVTQMGQEVILRCVPISNHLYFYWYRQILGQKVEFLVSFYNNEISEKSEIFDDQFSVERPDGSNFTLKIRSTKLEDSAMYFCASSGFTTSQYFGPGTRLLVL.

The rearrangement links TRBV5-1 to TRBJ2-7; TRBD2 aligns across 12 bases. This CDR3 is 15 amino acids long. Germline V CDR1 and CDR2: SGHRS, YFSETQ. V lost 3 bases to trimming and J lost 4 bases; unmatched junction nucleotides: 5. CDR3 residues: CASSSTSGSGYEQYF. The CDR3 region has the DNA TGCGCCAGCAGCTCGACTAGCGGGAGTGGATACGAGCAGTACTTC.

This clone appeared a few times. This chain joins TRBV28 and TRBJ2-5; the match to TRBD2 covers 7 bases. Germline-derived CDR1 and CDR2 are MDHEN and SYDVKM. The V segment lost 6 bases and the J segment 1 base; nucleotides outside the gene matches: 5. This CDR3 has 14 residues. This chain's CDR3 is CASSLAELQETQYF. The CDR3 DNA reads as TGTGCCAGCAGCCTAGCGGAACTCCAAGAGACCCAGTACTTC.

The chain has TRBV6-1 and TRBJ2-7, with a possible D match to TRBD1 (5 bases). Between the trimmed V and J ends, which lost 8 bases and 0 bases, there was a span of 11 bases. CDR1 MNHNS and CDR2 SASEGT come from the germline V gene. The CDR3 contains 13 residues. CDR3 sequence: CASQPQGSYEQYF. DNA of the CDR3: TGTGCCAGCCAGCCGCAGGGCTCCTACGAGCAGTACTTC.

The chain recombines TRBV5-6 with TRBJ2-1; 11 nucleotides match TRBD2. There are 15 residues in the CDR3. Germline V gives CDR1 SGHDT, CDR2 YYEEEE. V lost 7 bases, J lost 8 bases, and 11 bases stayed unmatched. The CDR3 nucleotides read TGTGCCAGCTATCTAGCGGGGGGTCCAGTCGATGAGCAGTTCTTC. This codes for CASYLAGGPVDEQFF. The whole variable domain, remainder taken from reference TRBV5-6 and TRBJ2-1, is DAGVTQSPTHLIKTRGQQVTLRCSPKSGHDTVSWYQQALGQGPQFIFQYYEEEERQRGNFPDRFSGHQFPNYSSELNVNALLLGDSALYLCASYLAGGPVDEQFFGPGTRLTVL.

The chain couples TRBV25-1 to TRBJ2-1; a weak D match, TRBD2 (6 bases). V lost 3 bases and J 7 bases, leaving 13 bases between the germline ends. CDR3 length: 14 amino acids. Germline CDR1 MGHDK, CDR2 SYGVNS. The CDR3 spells CASSDSGSSNEQFF. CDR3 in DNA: TGTGCCAGCAGTGATTCCGGGAGTTCGAATGAGCAGTTCTTC.

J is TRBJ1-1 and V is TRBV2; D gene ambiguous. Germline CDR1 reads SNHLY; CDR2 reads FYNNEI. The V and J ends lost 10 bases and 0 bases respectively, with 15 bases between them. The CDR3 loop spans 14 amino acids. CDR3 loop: CATTTIQLNTEAFF. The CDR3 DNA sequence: TGTGCCACAACTACCATTCAACTGAACACTGAAGCTTTCTTT.

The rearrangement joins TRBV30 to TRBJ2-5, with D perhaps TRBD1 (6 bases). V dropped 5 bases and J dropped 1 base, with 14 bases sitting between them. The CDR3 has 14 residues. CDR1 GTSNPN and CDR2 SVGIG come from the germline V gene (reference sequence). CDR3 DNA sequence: TGTGCCTGGGGGCCCCAGGGGAGCCAAGAGACCCAGTACTTC. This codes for CAWGPQGSQETQYF.

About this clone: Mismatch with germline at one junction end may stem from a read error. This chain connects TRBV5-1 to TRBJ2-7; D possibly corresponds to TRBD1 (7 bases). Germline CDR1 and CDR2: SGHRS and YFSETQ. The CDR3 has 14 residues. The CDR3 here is CASSEKPGGYEQYF. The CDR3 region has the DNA TGTGCCAGCAGCGAGAAGCCAGGGGGGTACGAGCAGTACTTC.

DNA of the CDR3: TGTGCCAGCACCCAGGGGGGAGCACACTCCTACGAGCAGTACTTC. Translating gives CASTQGGAHSYEQYF. The chain recombines TRBV6-5 with TRBJ2-7, with a tentative D call TRBD1 (7 bases). V was trimmed by 7 bases and J by 0 bases, leaving 16 bases between them. This CDR3 contains 15 residues. The germline V gene has CDR1 MNHEY and CDR2 SVGAGI.

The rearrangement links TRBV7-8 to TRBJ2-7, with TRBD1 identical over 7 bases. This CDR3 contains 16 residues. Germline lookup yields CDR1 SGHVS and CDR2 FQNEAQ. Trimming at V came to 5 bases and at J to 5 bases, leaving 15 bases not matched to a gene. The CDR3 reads CASSATGDPSSDEQYF. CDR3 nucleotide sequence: TGTGCCAGCAGCGCAACAGGGGACCCCTCTTCTGACGAGCAGTACTTC.

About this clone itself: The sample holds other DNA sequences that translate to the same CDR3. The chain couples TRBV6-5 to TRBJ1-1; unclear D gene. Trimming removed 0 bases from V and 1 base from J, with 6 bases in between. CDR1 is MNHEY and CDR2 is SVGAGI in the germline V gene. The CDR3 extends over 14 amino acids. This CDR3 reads CASSYSGRNTEAFF. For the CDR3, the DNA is TGTGCCAGCAGTTACTCAGGACGGAACACTGAAGCTTTCTTT.

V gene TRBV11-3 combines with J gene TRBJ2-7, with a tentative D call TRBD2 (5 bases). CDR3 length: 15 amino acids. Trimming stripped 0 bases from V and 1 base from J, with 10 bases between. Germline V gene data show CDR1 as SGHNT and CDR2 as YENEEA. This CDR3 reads CASSLDRSGSYEQYF. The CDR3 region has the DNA TGTGCCAGCAGCTTAGATCGAAGCGGTTCCTACGAGCAGTACTTC.

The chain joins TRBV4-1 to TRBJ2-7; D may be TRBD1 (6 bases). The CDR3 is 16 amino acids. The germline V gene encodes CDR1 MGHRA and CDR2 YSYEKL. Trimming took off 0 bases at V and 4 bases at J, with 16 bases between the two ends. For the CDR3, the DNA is TGCGCCAGCAGCCAAGATCCACAGGGTTCAGGATACGAGCAGTACTTC. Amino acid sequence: CASSQDPQGSGYEQYF.

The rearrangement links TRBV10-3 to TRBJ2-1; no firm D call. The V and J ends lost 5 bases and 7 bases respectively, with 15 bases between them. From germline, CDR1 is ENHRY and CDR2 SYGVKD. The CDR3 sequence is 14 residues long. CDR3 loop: CAISPSASGNEQFF. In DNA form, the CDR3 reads TGTGCCATCAGTCCGTCTGCTAGTGGGAATGAGCAGTTCTTC.

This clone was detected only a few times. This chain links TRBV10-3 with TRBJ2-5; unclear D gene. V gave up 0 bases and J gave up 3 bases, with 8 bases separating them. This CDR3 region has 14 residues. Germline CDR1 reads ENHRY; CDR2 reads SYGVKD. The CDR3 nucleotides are TGTGCCATCAGTGAGTCGAACGGAGAAGAGACCCAGTACTTC. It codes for CAISESNGEETQYF.

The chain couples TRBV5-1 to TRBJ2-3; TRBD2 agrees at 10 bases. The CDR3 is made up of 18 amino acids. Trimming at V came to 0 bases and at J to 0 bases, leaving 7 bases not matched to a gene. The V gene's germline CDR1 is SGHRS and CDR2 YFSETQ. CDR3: CASSLGGLAISSTDTQYF. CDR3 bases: TGCGCCAGCAGCTTGGGGGGACTAGCGATTTCTAGCACAGATACGCAGTATTTT.

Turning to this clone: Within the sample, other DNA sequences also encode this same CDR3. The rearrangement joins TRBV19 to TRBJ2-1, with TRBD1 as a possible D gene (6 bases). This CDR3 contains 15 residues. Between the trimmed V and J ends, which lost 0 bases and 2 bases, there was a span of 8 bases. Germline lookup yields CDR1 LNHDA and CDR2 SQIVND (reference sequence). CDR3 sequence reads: CASSIEGAAYNEQFF. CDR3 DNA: TGTGCCAGTAGTATAGAGGGGGCAGCCTACAATGAGCAGTTCTTC.

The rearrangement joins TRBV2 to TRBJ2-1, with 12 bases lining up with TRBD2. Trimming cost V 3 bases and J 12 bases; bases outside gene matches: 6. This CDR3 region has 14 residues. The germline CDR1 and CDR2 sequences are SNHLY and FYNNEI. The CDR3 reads CASSDGLAGGSQFF. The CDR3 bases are TGTGCCAGCAGTGATGGTCTAGCGGGAGGGTCGCAGTTCTTC.

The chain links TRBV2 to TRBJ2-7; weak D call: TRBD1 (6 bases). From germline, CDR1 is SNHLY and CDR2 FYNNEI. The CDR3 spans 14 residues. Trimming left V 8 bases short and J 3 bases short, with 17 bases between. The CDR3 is CASGSGTSFYEQYF. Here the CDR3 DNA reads TGTGCCAGCGGCTCCGGGACATCCTTCTACGAGCAGTACTTC.

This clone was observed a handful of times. The CDR3 coding sequence is TGTGCCAGCAGCTTGGGACAGGGAGGATCACCCCTCCACTTT. Residues: CASSLGQGGSPLHF. This chain connects TRBV7-6 to TRBJ1-6; 9 positions match TRBD1. The CDR3 consists of 14 residues. CDR1 is SGHVS, CDR2 FNYEAQ, per germline. V gave up 3 bases and J gave up 10 bases; unmatched junction bases: 4.

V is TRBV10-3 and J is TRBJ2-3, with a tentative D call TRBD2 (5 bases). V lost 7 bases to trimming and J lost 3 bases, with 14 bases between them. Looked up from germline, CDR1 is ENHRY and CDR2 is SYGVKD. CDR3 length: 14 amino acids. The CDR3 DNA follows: TGTGCCATCAACAGCGGACGATTAACAGATACGCAGTATTTT. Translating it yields CAINSGRLTDTQYF.

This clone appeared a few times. CDR3: CASKKGSAGNEKLFF. The CDR3 DNA reads as TGTGCCAGTAAAAAGGGAAGTGCAGGGAATGAAAAACTGTTTTTT. This sequence joins TRBV19 and TRBJ1-4; possibly TRBD1 for D (5 bases). CDR3 length: 15 amino acids. CDR1 and CDR2 (germline): LNHDA, SQIVND (reference sequence). V lost 7 bases to trimming and J lost 5 bases, with 17 bases between them.